The clone carrying this T cell receptor (beta chain) is a singleton in its sample. Germline V gives CDR1 SGHRS, CDR2 YFSETQ. Germline trimming cut 1 base from V and 2 bases from J; bases unmatched to any gene: 10. The length of the CDR3 is 18 residues. Sequenced by immunoSEQ multiplex PCR; TCRdb stores in-frame clones only, minus some. Here the sample spans a few hundred thousand clones, roughly 84% being singletons. This entry comes from a study of blood T cell repertoires in COVID-19. Study-level background: From T cells, B-cell-depleted T cells, or PBMCs came the material, which was cDNA or gDNA.

This chain links TRBV5-1 with TRBJ2-3, with 10 bases fitting TRBD2. The clonotype originates from a middle-aged woman who had recovered from COVID-19. The source material was PBMCs or T cells enriched from blood (not recorded which). CDR3 protein: CASSLSQLAGGPTDTQYF. CDR3 sequence (DNA): TGCGCCAGCAGCTTGTCCCAATTAGCGGGAGGCCCCACAGATACGCAGTATTTT.